One sample yielded the 14 T cell receptor beta chains listed below, sequenced in a study of cytomegalovirus exposure and HLA in healthy donors. PCR amplification relied on 60 Vbeta primers (plus 13 Jbeta primers). The table came from immunoSEQ multiplex PCR; TCRdb's copy has only in-frame clones and leaves some out. This sample has almost 200,000 clones; 70% to 80% occur once, and the top ten carry roughly 4.5%. The specimen was PBMCs. These receptors were collected from a woman in her twenties or thirties in good health and CMV-seropositive.

This chain uses TRBV9 with TRBJ1-1; perhaps TRBD1 as D (6 bases). V was trimmed by 0 bases and J by 2 bases, leaving 14 bases between them. Germline CDR1 reads SGDLS; CDR2 reads YYNGEE. The CDR3 covers 16 residues. CDR3 protein: CASSVGPQGRNTEAFF. The CDR3, as DNA: TGTGCCAGCAGCGTAGGCCCACAGGGCCGAAACACTGAAGCTTTCTTT.

This chain joins TRBV19 and TRBJ2-2; D possibly corresponds to TRBD1 (5 bases). The CDR3 loop spans 16 amino acids. The V gene lost 7 bases and the J gene lost 3 bases, with 18 bases spanning the gap. Germline V gene data show CDR1 as LNHDA and CDR2 as SQIVND (reference sequence). The CDR3 DNA follows: TGTGCCAGTACCCGTTCGTGGGGCGAGGACACCGGGGAGCTGTTTTTT. Its protein is CASTRSWGEDTGELFF. The complete variable domain, with remaining parts taken from reference TRBV19 and TRBJ2-2, reads DGGITQSPKYLFRKEGQNVTLSCEQNLNHDAMYWYRQDPGQGLRLIYYSQIVNDFQKGDIAEGYSVSREKKESFPLTVTSAQKNPTAFYLCASTRSWGEDTGELFFGEGSRLTVL.

In the case of this clone: Other nucleotide sequences in the sample specify the same CDR3. The rearrangement uses TRBV5-1 and TRBJ2-3; 10 bases agree with TRBD2. The CDR3 has 14 residues. Per the germline V gene, CDR1 is SGHRS and CDR2 is YFSETQ. The V gene end was trimmed by 4 bases and the J gene end by 5 bases; junction bases not matched to a gene: 4. This CDR3 is CASSPRTSGDTQYF. The DNA of the CDR3 is TGCGCCAGCAGCCCCAGGACTAGCGGAGATACGCAGTATTTT.

This clone was observed a single time. The chain joins TRBV4-1 to TRBJ2-7; 7 bases are shared with TRBD1. The CDR3 runs 17 residues. Germline lookup yields CDR1 MGHRA and CDR2 YSYEKL. Unmatched junction bases numbered 9, after V lost 1 base and J lost 0 bases. The CDR3 DNA is TGCGCCAGCAGCCAAGTCCCGAGGGGGCTTAGCTCCTACGAGCAGTACTTC. It yields the protein CASSQVPRGLSSYEQYF.

CDR3 protein: CASSQFASGNYEQYF. The CDR3, as DNA: TGCGCCAGCAGCCAATTCGCTAGCGGGAACTACGAGCAGTACTTC. The chain has TRBV4-3 and TRBJ2-7, with 9 positions matching TRBD2. The V gene end was trimmed by 2 bases and the J gene end by 3 bases; junction bases not matched to a gene: 5. CDR3 length: 15 residues. Germline CDR1 reads LGHNA; CDR2 reads YSLEER.

The genes are TRBV5-1 and TRBJ2-2; D gene ambiguous. This CDR3 comprises 16 residues. Trimming removed 4 bases at V and 0 bases at J, with 13 bases between. The germline V gene encodes CDR1 SGHRS and CDR2 YFSETQ. This CDR3 is CASSPQEQTNTGELFF. As DNA, the CDR3 is TGCGCCAGCAGCCCGCAAGAACAAACGAACACCGGGGAGCTGTTTTTT.

In its sample, this clone was seen a few times. This chain joins TRBV11-2 and TRBJ2-7; 7 nucleotides agree with TRBD1. CDR1 and CDR2 (germline): SGHAT, FQNNGV. The CDR3 is 16 amino acids. J was trimmed by 3 bases and V by 6 bases; bases with no gene match: 14. The CDR3 DNA sequence: TGTGCCAGCAGGCATCTCCGGGACAGCAAAATCTACGAGCAGTACTTC. Amino acids: CASRHLRDSKIYEQYF.

The chain joins TRBV30 to TRBJ1-6; TRBD1 aligns across 10 bases. With V trimmed by 0 bases and J by 8 bases, 4 bases remained unmatched. The germline CDR1 and CDR2 sequences are GTSNPN and SVGIG (reference sequence). This CDR3 has 15 amino acids. The CDR3 loop reads CAWSVDGTGDSPLHF. CDR3 bases: TGTGCCTGGAGTGTCGACGGGACAGGGGATTCACCCCTCCACTTT.

CDR3 in amino acids: CAGAGRAPSSQYF. DNA for the CDR3: TGTGCGGGTGCGGGGCGGGCCCCCAGTTCTCAGTACTTC. The chain recombines TRBV6-4 with TRBJ2-5, with a possible D match to TRBD2 (6 bases). The CDR3 is 13 amino acids. The germline gives CDR1 MRHNA, CDR2 SNTAGT.

The V call is TRBV5-4, the J call TRBJ2-5, with 7 nucleotides matching TRBD2. The CDR3 is 15 residues long. The V gene end was trimmed by 1 base and the J gene end by 7 bases; junction bases not matched to a gene: 10. Germline V gene lookup returns CDR1 SGHNT and CDR2 YYREEE (reference sequence). CDR3 DNA sequence: TGTGCCAGCAGCTTGACTAGCGTGCAGTTTGGGACCCAGTACTTC. This sequence encodes CASSLTSVQFGTQYF.

The chain is built from TRBV5-4 and TRBJ1-2, with D possibly matching TRBD1 (5 bases). The V end was cut by 0 bases, the J end by 2 bases, with 14 bases between. The CDR3 consists of 16 residues. Per germline, CDR1 SGHNT and CDR2 YYREEE (reference sequence). In nucleotides, the CDR3 is TGTGCCAGCAGCTTGGGGGGCGGGGTGAAGAACTATGGCTACACCTTC. It translates to CASSLGGGVKNYGYTF.

The chain combines TRBV7-9 with TRBJ2-3; 7 bases are a match to TRBD2. Germline V gene lookup returns CDR1 SEHNR and CDR2 FQNEAQ (reference sequence). V lost 8 bases and J lost 2; bases outside the gene matches: 13. The CDR3 is made up of 16 amino acids. The CDR3 is CASSPPGSGDTDTQYF. Written as DNA, the CDR3 is TGTGCCAGCTCCCCCCCCGGGAGCGGGGACACAGATACGCAGTATTTT.

The chain is built from TRBV7-6 and TRBJ2-1; 10 bases agree with TRBD1. The V segment lost 5 bases and the J segment 6 bases; nucleotides outside the gene matches: 4. Germline CDR1 SGHVS, CDR2 FNYEAQ. The CDR3 has 14 residues. CDR3 protein: CASSRQGASNEQFF. In DNA, the CDR3 is TGTGCCAGCAGCCGACAGGGGGCGAGCAATGAGCAGTTCTTC.

The genes are TRBV7-8 and TRBJ2-5, with D possibly being TRBD2 (6 bases). The germline CDR1 and CDR2 sequences are SGHVS and FQNEAQ. This CDR3 has 15 amino acids. Trimming cost V 3 bases and J 2 bases, with 13 bases left between them. The CDR3 nucleotides read TGTGCCAGCAGCTTGTGGGGGGTAGCACAAGAGACCCAGTACTTC. As protein: CASSLWGVAQETQYF.